These T cell receptor beta chains were read from a single sample in a study of T cell responses to AZD1222 COVID-19 vaccine. TCRdb's table, derived via immunoSEQ multiplex PCR, lists solely in-frame clones and lacks some. In the table there are some 100,000 clones, about 89% of which are singletons. The input for sequencing was peripheral blood, taken on day 0 of AZD1222 vaccination. Receptor source: an adult in good health. CDR3s include the opening cysteine and the closing phenylalanine or tryptophan. D genes are given only for firm matches. Where a row states a size, it is once, few, many or the class of an expanded clone; other rows omit it.

CDR3 length	J gene	D gene	clone size	V gene	CDR3 DNA	CDR3 protein
17	TRBJ1-3	NA	NA	TRBV4-1	TGCGCCAGCAGCCAAGAAGGGGGTGGGAGCTCTGGAAACACCATATATTTT	CASSQEGGGSSGNTIYF
14	TRBJ2-7	NA	NA	TRBV19	TGTGCCAGTAGTATAGATATGGACAGCTACGAGCAGTACTTC	CASSIDMDSYEQYF
13	TRBJ1-1	TRBD1	NA	TRBV6-5	TGTGCCAGCAGCCCGGGACAGGGAGGTTACGCTTTCTTT	CASSPGQGGYAFF
15	TRBJ1-4	NA	NA	TRBV5-1	TGCGCCAGCAGCTTGGCCCGACGGCCCAATGAAAAACTGTTTTTT	CASSLARRPNEKLFF
15	TRBJ1-5	NA	few	TRBV7-2	TGTGCCAGCAGCCCCCTCAGGGGCAGCAATCAGCCCCAGCATTTT	CASSPLRGSNQPQHF
15	TRBJ1-2	NA	NA	TRBV3-1/TRBV3-2	TGTGCCAGCAGCCAAGATGGGCAGGAGTTCTATGGCTACACCTTC	CASSQDGQEFYGYTF
13	TRBJ1-1	NA	NA	TRBV6-6	TGTGCCAGCAGGGCAGCAGGGAGCACTGAAGCTTTCTTT	CASRAAGSTEAFF
16	TRBJ2-2	NA	medium-sized	TRBV28	TGTGCCAGCAGCCCCCGACTAGACCGGGGGACCGGGGAGCTGTTTTTT	CASSPRLDRGTGELFF
13	TRBJ1-6	NA	once	TRBV6-5	TGTGCCAGCAGGGACAGAAATAATTCACCCCTCCACTTT	CASRDRNNSPLHF
16	TRBJ2-7	TRBD1	NA	TRBV28	TGTGCCACCCTGAAGAGCCCGGGACAGGGGATCTACGAGCAGTACTTC	CATLKSPGQGIYEQYF
16	TRBJ2-1	TRBD2	NA	TRBV7-9	TGTGCCAGCAGCTCAGCCGGGACTAGCGGGAGGAGTGAGCAGTTCTTC	CASSSAGTSGRSEQFF
13	TRBJ1-2	NA	NA	TRBV12-3/TRBV12-4	TGTGCCAGCACCCTGACGGGGGCTGGCGGCTACACCTTC	CASTLTGAGGYTF
12	TRBJ1-2	NA	NA	TRBV12-3/TRBV12-4	TGTGCCAGCTATTCGGGAAACTATGGCTACACCTTC	CASYSGNYGYTF
14	TRBJ1-2	NA	NA	TRBV28	TGTGCCAGCAGTTACTTCGGGCAGATATATGGCTACACCTTC	CASSYFGQIYGYTF
15	TRBJ2-1	NA	NA	TRBV4-2	TGTGCCAGCAGCTCCGGGCAGGGCTCCTACAATGAGCAGTTCTTC	CASSSGQGSYNEQFF